Presented here are 17 T cell receptor beta chains from one specimen sequenced in a study of shared clonotypes between healthy human individuals. Produced via immunoSEQ multiplex PCR; TCRdb's table is partial and in-frame only. Among around 2.3 million clones listed, approximately 96% were seen once. The material sequenced was naive CD4+ T cells sorted from blood. Subset described: CD45RA+ positively selected. These receptors originate from a man between 18 and 29 years old in good health.

The rearrangement joins TRBV29-1 to TRBJ1-1; D call uncertain. V lost 2 bases to trimming and J lost 1 base, with 11 bases between them. Germline CDR1 SQVTM, CDR2 ANQGSEA. This CDR3 comprises 14 residues. Written as DNA, the CDR3 is TGCAGCGTTGAAAATCGGTTATCGAACACTGAAGCTTTCTTT. Amino acids: CSVENRLSNTEAFF.

The chain combines TRBV5-1 with TRBJ2-5, with D unresolved. V was cut by 0 bases and J by 1 base, with 10 bases left in between. CDR1 and CDR2 (germline): SGHRS, YFSETQ. CDR3 length equals 15 residues. The CDR3 nucleotides read TGCGCCAGCAGCTTGGATAGTGCGGCCCAAGAGACCCAGTACTTC. Its protein product is CASSLDSAAQETQYF.

The chain employs TRBV11-3 and TRBJ2-5; 8 nucleotides align to TRBD1. V lost 5 bases, J lost 5 bases, and 10 bases stayed unmatched. The CDR3 length is 15 residues. Germline CDR1 SGHNT, CDR2 YENEEA. The CDR3 region has the DNA TGTGCCAGCAGCCTTCGGACAGGGTCGGTCGAGACCCAGTACTTC. Its protein product is CASSLRTGSVETQYF.

CDR3 sequence reads: CARGGRQPQHF. The CDR3 nucleotides are TGCGCCAGAGGCGGTAGACAGCCCCAGCATTTT. The chain joins TRBV23-1 to TRBJ1-5; D is unclear. TRBV23-1 is recorded as an ORF, its role being uncertain. V lost 9 bases to trimming and J lost 7 bases, with 10 bases between them. This CDR3 is built from 11 residues.

The rearrangement links TRBV19 to TRBJ1-4, with D maybe TRBD1 (6 bases). Germline V gives CDR1 LNHDA, CDR2 SQIVND (reference sequence). The germline V and J ends were trimmed by 7 bases and 7 bases, with 16 bases remaining between them. The CDR3 consists of 14 residues. The CDR3 protein is CASTLSGRGEKLFF. CDR3 nucleotides: TGTGCCAGTACCCTCAGCGGCAGGGGTGAAAAACTGTTTTTT.

This sequence joins TRBV20-1 and TRBJ2-3, with D possibly being TRBD2 (5 bases). V dropped 3 bases and J dropped 10 bases, with 11 bases sitting between them. The CDR3 is 11 amino acids. The germline V gene has CDR1 DFQATT and CDR2 SNEGSKA (reference sequence). CDR3 region: CSASPDYAQYF. In DNA, the CDR3 is TGCAGTGCTAGCCCCGACTATGCGCAGTATTTT.

The chain uses TRBV5-6 and TRBJ1-3; D unclear. Germline V lookup: CDR1 SGHDT, CDR2 YYEEEE. V lost 2 bases, J lost 9 bases, and 18 bases lay in between. This CDR3 is 15 amino acids long. The CDR3 spells CASSLRPRSGLTIYF. CDR3 sequence (DNA): TGTGCCAGCAGCTTAAGGCCTAGATCTGGCCTCACCATATATTTT.

This chain links TRBV28 with TRBJ1-6; D is unresolved. Deletions cut 9 bases from V and 7 bases from J, with 19 bases between. This CDR3 has 15 amino acids. Germline CDR1 and CDR2: MDHEN and SYDVKM. As DNA, the CDR3 is TGTGCCAGTAACCGGAGGGAGGGCTACAATTCACCCCTCCACTTT. It specifies CASNRREGYNSPLHF.

The rearrangement joins TRBV11-3 to TRBJ2-5; 9 bases map to TRBD1. Germline V gene sequence: CDR1 SGHNT, CDR2 YENEEA. This CDR3 is built from 15 residues. With V trimmed by 4 bases and J by 5 bases, 8 bases remained unmatched. The CDR3, as DNA: TGTGCCAGCAGCTACCGGGACAGGGCGTCGGAGACCCAGTACTTC. Its protein is CASSYRDRASETQYF.

The rearrangement joins TRBV25-1 to TRBJ2-5; D gene unclear. This CDR3 has 11 residues. Trimming removed 4 bases from V and 9 bases from J, with 9 bases in between. Germline CDR1 MGHDK, CDR2 SYGVNS. CDR3 sequence: CASSAVRAQYF. The CDR3 nucleotides read TGTGCCAGCAGTGCCGTCCGGGCCCAGTACTTC. Variable domain in full (rest from reference TRBV25-1 and TRBJ2-5): EADIYQTPRYLVIGTGKKITLECSQTMGHDKMYWYQQDPGMELHLIHYSYGVNSTEKGDLSSESTVSRIRTEHFPLTLESARPSHTSQYLCASSAVRAQYFGPGTRLLVL.

Comments on this clone: The same CDR3 is also encoded by other DNA sequences in this sample. The rearrangement joins TRBV19 to TRBJ2-7; perhaps TRBD2 as D (7 bases). The V end lost 2 bases, the J end lost 3 bases, and 14 bases lay between the germline ends. CDR3 length: 15 residues. The germline V gene encodes CDR1 LNHDA and CDR2 SQIVND (reference sequence). CDR3 in amino acids: CASSISGGSSYEQYF. The CDR3 DNA sequence: TGTGCCAGTAGTATATCGGGGGGCTCGAGCTACGAGCAGTACTTC.

V and J are TRBV28 and TRBJ1-2; 8 positions match TRBD1. This CDR3 spans 13 amino acids. The V gene's germline CDR1 is MDHEN and CDR2 SYDVKM. V lost 10 bases, J lost 2 bases, and 6 bases stayed unmatched. CDR3 residues: CATHDRGNYGYTF. The CDR3 DNA sequence: TGTGCCACCCACGACAGGGGCAACTATGGCTACACCTTC.

This chain uses TRBV7-9 with TRBJ1-4; 7 positions agree with TRBD1. Germline values: CDR1 SEHNR, CDR2 FQNEAQ (reference sequence). Trimming removed 5 bases from V and 4 bases from J; junction bases left unmatched: 10. CDR3 size: 16 residues. The CDR3 bases are TGTGCCAGCAGCAGGGGGCAGGAGGGACTTAATGAAAAACTGTTTTTT. It specifies CASSRGQEGLNEKLFF.

This chain connects TRBV30 to TRBJ1-2; weak D call: TRBD1 (6 bases). Germline V lookup: CDR1 GTSNPN, CDR2 SVGIG (reference sequence). Trimming removed 3 bases at V and 2 bases at J, with 13 bases between. This CDR3 is built from 14 residues. CDR3 residues: CAWRGFQGNYGYTF. CDR3 bases: TGTGCCTGGAGAGGCTTCCAGGGGAACTATGGCTACACCTTC. The whole variable domain, filled in from reference TRBV30 and TRBJ1-2, reads SQTIHQWPATLVQPVGSPLSLECTVEGTSNPNLYWYRQAAGRGLQLLFYSVGIGQISSEVPQNLSASRPQDRQFILSSKKLLLSDSGFYLCAWRGFQGNYGYTFGSGTRLTVV.

This chain links TRBV7-2 with TRBJ2-6; D unclear. CDR1 is SGHTA and CDR2 is FQGNSA in the germline V gene. The CDR3 sequence is 15 residues long. V lost 4 bases to trimming and J lost 0 bases, with 7 bases between them. CDR3 coding DNA: TGTGCCAGCAGCTCTTTTTACTCTGGGGCCAACGTCCTGACTTTC. This codes for CASSSFYSGANVLTF.

DNA of the CDR3: TGTGCCTGGAGTGTACGCCAGGGGATCGCAGATACGCAGTATTTT. Amino acid sequence: CAWSVRQGIADTQYF. The rearrangement links TRBV30 to TRBJ2-3; TRBD1 might be the D (6 bases). CDR1 GTSNPN and CDR2 SVGIG come from the germline V gene (reference sequence). The CDR3 consists of 15 residues. Between the trimmed V and J ends, which lost 0 bases and 4 bases, there was a span of 14 bases.

The chain's CDR3 is CATSREQTDSPLHF. The CDR3 DNA reads TGTGCCACCAGCAGAGAACAGACCGATTCACCCCTCCACTTT. The V call is TRBV15, the J call TRBJ1-6; D is unresolved. V lost 0 bases and J lost 8, with 8 bases in between. CDR1 and CDR2 from the germline V gene are LNHNV and YYDKDF (reference sequence). This CDR3 is 14 amino acids long.